This TCR beta chain stems from a study of shared clonotypes between healthy human individuals. Across the whole study: CD8 memory received one plate per donor, CD8 naive two, CD4 memory three and CD4 naive three.

After removal of 4 bases from V and 6 bases from J, the junction contained 5 bases not matched to a gene. Per germline, CDR1 SGHRS and CDR2 YFSETQ. This CDR3 has 15 amino acids. Study results and caveats: What naive subsets generally showed was a larger estimated richness than memory subsets showed.

This clone appeared a single time. The antigen is unknown. Clones were sequenced by immunoSEQ multiplex PCR, and TCRdb holds only the in-frame ones, with some missing. The table lists around 700,000 clones, roughly 78% of them singletons, with approximately 1.8% in the top ten. Sequences were obtained from memory CD4+ T cells sorted from blood. Subset in this sample: CD45RA-negative fraction. The chain recombines TRBV5-1 with TRBJ2-2; TRBD2 agrees at 11 bases. This sequence originates from a woman aged 30 to 39 in good health. The CDR3 DNA is TGCGCCAGCAGCGCCAGACTAGCGGGACCCGGGGAGCTGTTTTTT. Protein product: CASSARLAGPGELFF.